The sequence of this T cell receptor beta chain was determined in a study of blood T cell repertoires in COVID-19. Study context: The cDNA or gDNA used as material had been derived from T cells, B-cell-depleted T cells, or PBMCs.

In the source study's methods: Scientists estimated how many nucleated cells there were by amplifying reference gene primers. The assay was immunoSEQ multiplex PCR, and TCRdb's table has in-frame clones only and misses some. The V and J calls and clone size were taken over from that table, and D and trimming were inferred from the DNA. This table holds more than 65,000 clones, roughly 80% found once. The V and J ends lost 8 bases and 2 bases respectively, with 13 bases between them. CDR1 and CDR2 from the germline V gene are LNHDA and SQIVND (reference sequence). The CDR3 runs 15 residues. The V gene is TRBV19, the J gene TRBJ2-6; D may be TRBD2 (5 bases). The receptor was isolated from a woman aged 70-85 years with acute or convalescent COVID-19. The sequencing input was peripheral blood. The chain's CDR3 is CASSHRAAGANVLTF. The CDR3 DNA reads TGTGCCAGTTCTCACCGAGCGGCTGGGGCCAACGTCCTGACTTTC. The full variable domain, rest sourced from reference TRBV19 and TRBJ2-6, is DGGITQSPKYLFRKEGQNVTLSCEQNLNHDAMYWYRQDPGQGLRLIYYSQIVNDFQKGDIAEGYSVSREKKESFPLTVTSAQKNPTAFYLCASSHRAAGANVLTFGAGSRLTVL.